This section outlines one T cell receptor (beta chain) sequence together with its context. This receptor's antigen is unknown. No clone much larger than this one lies a single base away; base qualities are absent. These data are taken from a study of CD8 T cells in ankylosing spondylitis (dated by TCRdb to about 2017). Notes on the research overall: T cell receptor beta repertoires were profiled in healthy donors and ankylosing spondylitis patients so that disease-linked TCR variants could be found. The full study cohort comprised 20 to 25 ankylosing spondylitis patients and around 100 healthy donors. Peripheral blood was sampled, and synovial fluid was also collected from ankylosing spondylitis patients.

From the cysteine through the phenylalanine, the CDR3 covers 13 amino acids. Only the CDR3 DNA stays, 39 bases, in frame from base 1. V loses 3 bases, J loses 10 bases, and the germline ends lie 13 bases apart. Sequences SGHTA (CDR1) and FQGNSA (CDR2) are obtained from the germline V gene. Sequencing relied on an Illumina HiSeq 2500. Quantitative 5'-RACE with molecular barcodes was used to prepare TCR beta libraries. Regarding the original processing steps: To identify disease-linked TCR variants, a new computational method was used, one built on a probabilistic model of VDJ rearrangement. TCRdb took the public reads, trimmed them with fastp at Q25, ran MiXCR for clone calling and kept in-frame beta chains. When rows share a CDR3 protein, they turn into one entry using the most common DNA and genes. These V and J calls derive from TCRdb rather than the authors' analysis. The sample has a few hundred thousand distinct CDR3 sequences on record, roughly a tenth of them singletons. About 20% of the sample comes from the top ten.

Summary of the overall study and its limitations: Blood from ankylosing spondylitis patients appeared to be characterized by a TCR beta motif made up of fewer than ten highly homologous amino acid variants. The disease-linked clones had a CD8+ phenotype and were found at relatively low frequencies in peripheral blood. Some motif variants had previously been reported in the synovial fluid and blood of reactive arthritis patients, which suggests shared mechanisms of disease initiation. The disease-linked clones were reported as significantly enriched in matched synovial fluid samples from ankylosing spondylitis patients.

This TCR derives from a male donor with ankylosing spondylitis or in good health (not recorded which). Sequenced input: blood, either unsorted or a sorted T cell fraction (not recorded which). The chain is made from TRBV7-2 and TRBJ2-1; matching of 6 bases hints at TRBD2 as the D gene. In nucleotides, the sequence is TGTGCCAGCAGCTTTACGACTAGTTCGGAGCAGTTCTTC. This sequence encodes CASSFTTSSEQFF.